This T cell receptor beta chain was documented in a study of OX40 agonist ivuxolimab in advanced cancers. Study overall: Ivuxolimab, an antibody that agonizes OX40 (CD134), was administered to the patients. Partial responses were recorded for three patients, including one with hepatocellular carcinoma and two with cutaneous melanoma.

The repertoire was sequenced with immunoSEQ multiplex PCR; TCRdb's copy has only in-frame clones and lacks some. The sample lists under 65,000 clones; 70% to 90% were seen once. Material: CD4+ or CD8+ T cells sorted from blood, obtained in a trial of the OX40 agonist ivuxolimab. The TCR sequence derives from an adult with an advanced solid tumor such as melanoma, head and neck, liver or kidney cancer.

CDR3 in DNA: TGTGCCAGCAGTCCCTCGGGACAGGGGGGATCTGAAGCTTTCTTT. This encodes CASSPSGQGGSEAFF. This sequence joins TRBV5-4 and TRBJ1-1, with 11 bases lining up with TRBD1. The junction had 9 bases not matched to a gene; V was cut back by 5 bases and J by 6 bases. The CDR3 consists of 15 residues. Germline CDR1 is SGHNT and CDR2 is YYREEE (reference sequence).